These 10 T cell receptor beta chains originate from one sample sequenced in a study of T cell repertoires in cytomegalovirus infection. Their target antigens are unknown. TCRdb re-called the reads with MiXCR, one entry per CDR3 protein. Among some 800,000 distinct CDR3 sequences listed, almost 30% were seen once. Sample: cultured CD8+ T cells from PBMCs, taken from culture after CMV antigen stimulation. The receptor source for this set is a human donor in good health (CMV status not recorded). Some clones in this sample may be carry-over from other donors' samples.

This clonotype came up many times. The chain employs TRBV4-3 and TRBJ1-3; D is uncertain. The ends were cut back, 2 bases at V and 0 bases at J, with 17 bases in the middle. Germline V gene data show CDR1 as LGHNA and CDR2 as YSLEER. The CDR3 extends over 18 amino acids. As DNA, the CDR3 is TGCGCCAGCAGCCAATTTGCAAGGGCTCCTAGCTCTGGAAACACCATATATTTT. It encodes CASSQFARAPSSGNTIYF.

The V and J genes are TRBV7-6 and TRBJ2-5; D remains unclear. The germline V and J ends were trimmed by 4 bases and 4 bases, with 13 bases remaining between them. CDR1 is SGHVS and CDR2 is FNYEAQ in the germline V gene. This CDR3 comprises 14 residues. This CDR3 reads CASSSPDGSETQYF. The CDR3 nucleotides are TGTGCCAGCAGCTCCCCGGACGGCTCAGAGACCCAGTACTTC.

The CDR3 here is CASSYRWTGGDEQFF. The CDR3 coding sequence is TGTGCCAGCAGTTACCGGTGGACAGGGGGCGATGAGCAGTTCTTC. J is TRBJ2-1 and V is TRBV6-2 or TRBV6-3, with 11 bases that match TRBD1. CDR1 MNHEY and CDR2 SVGEGT come from the germline V gene. This CDR3 is 15 amino acids long. V lost 2 bases, J lost 8 bases, and 5 bases stayed unmatched.

J is TRBJ1-1 and V is TRBV11-2, with a weak D call TRBD1 (6 bases). Per germline, CDR1 SGHAT and CDR2 FQNNGV. The V end lost 5 bases, the J end lost 3 bases, and 13 bases lay between the germline ends. This CDR3 is built from 14 residues. CDR3 DNA: TGTGCCAGCAGCGCCCAAACAGGGTACACTGAAGCTTTCTTT. This gives the protein CASSAQTGYTEAFF.

The rearrangement uses TRBV2 and TRBJ1-1, with D possibly matching TRBD1 (5 bases). V was clipped by 11 bases and J by 6 bases, with 19 bases between them. Germline-derived CDR1 and CDR2 are SNHLY and FYNNEI. CDR3 length: 13 amino acids. CDR3 sequence: CAGDGEGSAEAFF. CDR3 bases: TGTGCCGGAGACGGGGAGGGGAGCGCTGAAGCTTTCTTT.

This clonotype was seen a few times. V and J are TRBV6-1 and TRBJ2-3; D might be TRBD1 (6 bases). Per the germline V gene, CDR1 is MNHNS and CDR2 is SASEGT. Trimming stripped 7 bases from V and 6 bases from J, with 20 bases between. The CDR3 totals 15 residues. CDR3 nucleotide sequence: TGTGCCAGCATCTCGGACAGCCGGCCTTACGATACGCAGTATTTT. Its translation: CASISDSRPYDTQYF.

CDR3 loop: CSARESNRALENTIYF. The CDR3 region has the DNA TGCAGTGCTAGAGAAAGCAACAGGGCTTTGGAGAACACCATATATTTT. The chain couples TRBV20-1 to TRBJ1-3; a possible D gene is TRBD1 (6 bases). Trimming left V 0 bases short and J 7 bases short, with 19 bases between. Germline values: CDR1 DFQATT, CDR2 SNEGSKA (reference sequence). The CDR3 has 16 amino acids.

The chain recombines TRBV27 with TRBJ2-7, with 14 positions matching TRBD2. The CDR3 is made up of 15 amino acids. Germline CDR1 reads MNHEY; CDR2 reads SMNVEV (reference sequence). V lost 6 bases to trimming and J lost 4 bases; unmatched junction nucleotides: 5. CDR3 sequence (DNA): TGTGCCAGCAGAGAGGGACTAGCGGGGGTTTACGAGCAGTACGTC. Translating gives CASREGLAGVYEQYV.

This clonotype has at least ten counts. This chain uses TRBV12-3 or TRBV12-4 with TRBJ2-1; weak D call: TRBD1 (6 bases). CDR3 length: 16 amino acids. V gave up 1 base and J gave up 8 bases, with 18 bases separating them. DNA for the CDR3: TGTGCCAGCAGTTTAGGAACCAGGGGAATCAGGGATGAGCAGTTCTTC. Encoded protein: CASSLGTRGIRDEQFF.

This clonotype was recorded at least ten times. J is TRBJ2-1 and V is TRBV19; D may be TRBD2 (5 bases). CDR1 is LNHDA and CDR2 is SQIVND in the germline V gene (reference sequence). Trimming cost V 5 bases and J 8 bases, with 13 bases left between them. CDR3 length: 13 residues. Here the CDR3 reads CASSPSGSDEQFF. CDR3 nucleotides: TGTGCCAGTAGTCCCTCGGGATCGGATGAGCAGTTCTTC. The full variable domain, its missing parts supplied by reference TRBV19 and TRBJ2-1, is DGGITQSPKYLFRKEGQNVTLSCEQNLNHDAMYWYRQDPGQGLRLIYYSQIVNDFQKGDIAEGYSVSREKKESFPLTVTSAQKNPTAFYLCASSPSGSDEQFFGPGTRLTVL.